This T cell receptor beta chain was recovered during a study of neurological immune-mediated disorders. Study-level results: CDR3 amino acid sequences of expanded clones were not shared across subjects, a result suggesting private repertoires in all groups.

This CDR3 has 13 residues. V lost 4 bases, J lost 10 bases, and 7 bases stayed unmatched. From germline, CDR1 is SEHNR and CDR2 FQNEAQ (reference sequence). This clonotype appeared a few times. Its specificity is unknown. PBMCs stored at -80 C, numbering 2 million, were the origin of the unsorted libraries. One entry per CDR3 protein results from TCRdb running MiXCR on the 5' RACE reads. The sample lists tens of thousands of distinct CDR3 sequences; more than 9.5% were seen once. The receptor comes from a man in his sixties in good health. The chain links TRBV7-9 to TRBJ1-1; 9 bases align to TRBD1. The sequenced material came from PBMCs. The CDR3 loop is CASSWGQGRGAFF. The CDR3 DNA follows: TGTGCCAGCAGCTGGGGACAGGGCCGAGGAGCTTTCTTT.